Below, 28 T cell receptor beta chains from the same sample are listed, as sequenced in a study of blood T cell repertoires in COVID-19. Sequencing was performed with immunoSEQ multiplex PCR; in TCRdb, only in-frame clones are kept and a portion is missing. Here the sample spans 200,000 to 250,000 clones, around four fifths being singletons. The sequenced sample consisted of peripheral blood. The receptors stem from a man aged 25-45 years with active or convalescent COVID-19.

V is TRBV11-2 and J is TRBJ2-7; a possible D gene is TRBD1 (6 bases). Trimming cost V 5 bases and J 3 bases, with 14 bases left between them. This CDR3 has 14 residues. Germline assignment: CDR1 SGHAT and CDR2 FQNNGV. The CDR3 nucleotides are TGTGCCAGCAGCAATAGACCGACAGGCTACGAGCAGTACTTC. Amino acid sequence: CASSNRPTGYEQYF.

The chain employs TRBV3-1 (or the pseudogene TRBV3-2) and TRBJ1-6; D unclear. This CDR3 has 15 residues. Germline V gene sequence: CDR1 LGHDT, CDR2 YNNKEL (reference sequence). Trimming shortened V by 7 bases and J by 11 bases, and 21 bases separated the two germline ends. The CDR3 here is CASTSRGRDDAPLHF. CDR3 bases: TGTGCCAGCACCTCCCGGGGAAGGGATGATGCACCCCTCCACTTT.

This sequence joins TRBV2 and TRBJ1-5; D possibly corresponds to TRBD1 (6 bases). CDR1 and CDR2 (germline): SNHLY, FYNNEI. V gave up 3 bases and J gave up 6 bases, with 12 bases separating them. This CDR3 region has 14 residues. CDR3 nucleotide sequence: TGTGCCAGCAGTGAGGGACACTACGCTCAGCCCCAGCATTTT. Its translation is CASSEGHYAQPQHF.

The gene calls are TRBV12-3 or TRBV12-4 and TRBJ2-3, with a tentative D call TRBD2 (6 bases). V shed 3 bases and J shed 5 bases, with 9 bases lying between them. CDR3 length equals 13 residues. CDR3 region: CASSFSAGDTQYF. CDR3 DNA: TGTGCCAGCAGTTTTTCAGCGGGAGATACGCAGTATTTT.

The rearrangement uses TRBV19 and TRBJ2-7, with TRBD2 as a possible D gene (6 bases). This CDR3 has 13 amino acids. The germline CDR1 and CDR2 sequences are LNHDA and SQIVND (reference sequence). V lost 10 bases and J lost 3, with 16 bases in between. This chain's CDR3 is CATTGSGLYEQYF. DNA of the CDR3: TGTGCCACCACCGGGAGCGGTCTCTACGAGCAGTACTTC. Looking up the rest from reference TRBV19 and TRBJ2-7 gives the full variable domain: DGGITQSPKYLFRKEGQNVTLSCEQNLNHDAMYWYRQDPGQGLRLIYYSQIVNDFQKGDIAEGYSVSREKKESFPLTVTSAQKNPTAFYLCATTGSGLYEQYFGPGTRLTVT.

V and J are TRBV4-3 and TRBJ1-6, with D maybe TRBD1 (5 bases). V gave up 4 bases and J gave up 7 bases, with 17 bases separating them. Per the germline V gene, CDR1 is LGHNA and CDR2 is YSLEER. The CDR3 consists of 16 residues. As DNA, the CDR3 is TGCGCCAGCAGCCGTGAAGCGGGACTGGGAAATTCACCCCTCCACTTT. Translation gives CASSREAGLGNSPLHF.

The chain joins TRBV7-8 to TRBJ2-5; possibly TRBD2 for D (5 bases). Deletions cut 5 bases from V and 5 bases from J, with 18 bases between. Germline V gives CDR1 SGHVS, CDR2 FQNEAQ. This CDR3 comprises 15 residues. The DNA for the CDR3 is TGTGCCAGCAGCAAACCGAGCGGCAGCAGGGAGACCCAGTACTTC. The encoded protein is CASSKPSGSRETQYF.

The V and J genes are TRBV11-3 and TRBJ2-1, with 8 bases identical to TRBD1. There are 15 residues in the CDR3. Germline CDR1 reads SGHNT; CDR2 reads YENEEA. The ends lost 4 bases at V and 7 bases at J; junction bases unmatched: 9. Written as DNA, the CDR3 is TGTGCCAGCAGCTCAAGAGACAGGGGAGGTAATGAGCAGTTCTTC. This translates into CASSSRDRGGNEQFF.

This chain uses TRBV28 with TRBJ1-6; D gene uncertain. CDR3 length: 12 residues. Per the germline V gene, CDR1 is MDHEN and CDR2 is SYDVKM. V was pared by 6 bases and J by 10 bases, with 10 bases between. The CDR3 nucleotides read TGTGCCAGCAGGTTTCTAGAGTCACCCCTCCACTTT. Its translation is CASRFLESPLHF.

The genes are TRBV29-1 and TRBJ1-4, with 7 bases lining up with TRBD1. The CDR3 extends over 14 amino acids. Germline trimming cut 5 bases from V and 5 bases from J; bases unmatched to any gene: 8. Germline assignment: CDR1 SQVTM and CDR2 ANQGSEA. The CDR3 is CSVRSPGQNEKLFF. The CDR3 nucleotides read TGCAGCGTTCGATCTCCGGGACAGAATGAAAAACTGTTTTTT.

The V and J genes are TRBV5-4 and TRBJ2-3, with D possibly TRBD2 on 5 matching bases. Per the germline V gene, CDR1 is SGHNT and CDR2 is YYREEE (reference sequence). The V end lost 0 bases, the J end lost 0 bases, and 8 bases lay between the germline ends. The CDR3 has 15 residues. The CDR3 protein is CASSLGGLSTDTQYF. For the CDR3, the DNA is TGTGCCAGCAGCTTGGGCGGACTTAGCACAGATACGCAGTATTTT.

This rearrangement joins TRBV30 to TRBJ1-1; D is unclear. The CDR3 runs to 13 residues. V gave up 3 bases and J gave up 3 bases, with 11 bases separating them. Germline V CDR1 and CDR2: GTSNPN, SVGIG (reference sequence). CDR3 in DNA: TGTGCCTGGAGGATGACGGCGGACACTGAAGCTTTCTTT. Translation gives CAWRMTADTEAFF.

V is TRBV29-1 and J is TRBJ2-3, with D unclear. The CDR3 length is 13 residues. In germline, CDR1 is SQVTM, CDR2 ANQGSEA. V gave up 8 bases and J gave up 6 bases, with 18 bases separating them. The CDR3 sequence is CSHGRLYSDTQYF. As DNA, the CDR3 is TGCAGCCACGGCCGACTCTATTCCGATACGCAGTATTTT.

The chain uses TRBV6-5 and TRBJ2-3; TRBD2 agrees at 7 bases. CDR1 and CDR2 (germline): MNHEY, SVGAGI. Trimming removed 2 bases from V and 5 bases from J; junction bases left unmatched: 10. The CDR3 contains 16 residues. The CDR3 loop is CASSYRGRGGIDTQYF. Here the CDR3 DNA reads TGTGCCAGCAGTTACCGCGGACGGGGAGGGATAGATACGCAGTATTTT.

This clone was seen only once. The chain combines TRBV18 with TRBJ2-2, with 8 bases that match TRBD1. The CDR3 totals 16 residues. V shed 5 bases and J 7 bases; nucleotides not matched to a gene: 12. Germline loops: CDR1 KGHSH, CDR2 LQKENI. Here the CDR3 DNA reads TGTGCCAGCTCATCCGGACAGGGCCTCACGGGCGGGGAGCTGTTTTTT. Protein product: CASSSGQGLTGGELFF.

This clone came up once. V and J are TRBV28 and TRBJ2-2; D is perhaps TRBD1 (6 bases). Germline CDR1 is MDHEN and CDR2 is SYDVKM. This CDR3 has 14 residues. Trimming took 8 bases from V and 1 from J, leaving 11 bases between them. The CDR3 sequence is CASGPGQNTGELFF. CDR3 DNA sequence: TGTGCCAGCGGCCCGGGACAGAACACCGGGGAGCTGTTTTTT.

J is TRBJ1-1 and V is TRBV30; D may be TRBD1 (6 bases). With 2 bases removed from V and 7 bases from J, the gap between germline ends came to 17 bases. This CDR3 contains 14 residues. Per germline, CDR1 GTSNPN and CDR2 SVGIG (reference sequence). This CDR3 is CAWSSHRAIVEAFF. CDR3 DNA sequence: TGTGCCTGGAGTTCTCACAGGGCGATCGTTGAAGCTTTCTTT.

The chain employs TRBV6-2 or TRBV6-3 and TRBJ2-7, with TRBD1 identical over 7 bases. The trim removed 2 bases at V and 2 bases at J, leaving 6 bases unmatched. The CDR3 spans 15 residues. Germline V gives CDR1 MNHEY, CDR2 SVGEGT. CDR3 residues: CASSYGQVVAYEQYF. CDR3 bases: TGTGCCAGCAGTTACGGACAGGTCGTGGCCTACGAGCAGTACTTC.

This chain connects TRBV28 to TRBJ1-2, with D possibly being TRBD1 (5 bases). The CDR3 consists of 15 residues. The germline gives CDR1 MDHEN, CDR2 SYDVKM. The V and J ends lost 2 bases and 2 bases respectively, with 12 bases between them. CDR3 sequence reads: CASSLLGLMNYGYTF. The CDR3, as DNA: TGTGCCAGCAGTTTACTGGGACTAATGAACTATGGCTACACCTTC.

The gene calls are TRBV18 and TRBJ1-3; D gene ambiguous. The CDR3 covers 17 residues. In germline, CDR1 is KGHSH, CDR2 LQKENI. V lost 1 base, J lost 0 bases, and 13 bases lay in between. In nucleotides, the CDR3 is TGTGCCAGCTCACCACGCTCAGAACGAACCTCTGGAAACACCATATATTTT. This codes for CASSPRSERTSGNTIYF.

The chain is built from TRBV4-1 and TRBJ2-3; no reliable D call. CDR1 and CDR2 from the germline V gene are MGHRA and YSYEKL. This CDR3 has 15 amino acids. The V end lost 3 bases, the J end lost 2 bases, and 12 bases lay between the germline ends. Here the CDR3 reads CASSQLSTPTDTQYF. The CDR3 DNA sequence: TGCGCCAGCAGCCAGCTGAGCACTCCCACAGATACGCAGTATTTT.

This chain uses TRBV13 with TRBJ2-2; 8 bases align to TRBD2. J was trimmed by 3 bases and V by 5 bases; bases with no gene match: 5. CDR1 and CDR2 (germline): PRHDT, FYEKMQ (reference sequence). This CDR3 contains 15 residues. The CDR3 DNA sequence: TGTGCCAGCAGCCATAGCGGGGCGGACACCGGGGAGCTGTTTTTT. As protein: CASSHSGADTGELFF.

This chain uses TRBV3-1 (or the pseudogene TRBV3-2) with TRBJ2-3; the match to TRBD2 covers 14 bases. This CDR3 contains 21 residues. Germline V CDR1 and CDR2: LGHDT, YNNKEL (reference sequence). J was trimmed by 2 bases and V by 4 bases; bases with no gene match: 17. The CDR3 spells CASSLDPGLAGDTPPTDTQYF. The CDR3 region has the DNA TGTGCCAGCAGCCTCGACCCGGGACTAGCGGGGGACACCCCCCCCACAGATACGCAGTATTTT.

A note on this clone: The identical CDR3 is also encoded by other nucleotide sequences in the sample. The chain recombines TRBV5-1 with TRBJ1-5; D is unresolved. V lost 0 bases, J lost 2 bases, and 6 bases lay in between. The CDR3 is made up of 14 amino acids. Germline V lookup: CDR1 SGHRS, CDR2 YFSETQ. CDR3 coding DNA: TGCGCCAGCAGCTTGGACGGGGGCAATCAGCCCCAGCATTTT. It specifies CASSLDGGNQPQHF.

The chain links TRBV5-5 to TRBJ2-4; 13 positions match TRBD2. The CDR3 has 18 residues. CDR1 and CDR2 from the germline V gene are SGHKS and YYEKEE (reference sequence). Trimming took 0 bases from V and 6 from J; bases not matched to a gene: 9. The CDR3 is CASSLDRTSGRMGNIQYF. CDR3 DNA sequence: TGTGCCAGCAGCTTGGACAGGACTAGCGGGAGAATGGGAAACATTCAGTACTTC.

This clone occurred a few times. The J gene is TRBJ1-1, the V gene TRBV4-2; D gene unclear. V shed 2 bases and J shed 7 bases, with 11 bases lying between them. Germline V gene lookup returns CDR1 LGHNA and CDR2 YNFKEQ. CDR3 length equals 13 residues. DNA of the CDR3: TGTGCCAGCAGCCAATCTTGGAGGATTGAAGCTTTCTTT. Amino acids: CASSQSWRIEAFF.

In DNA, the CDR3 is TGTGCCAGCAGTTTATCTGGGGCGAGGTTAACCCTCCACTTT. Residues: CASSLSGARLTLHF. The chain links TRBV27 to TRBJ1-6; D may be TRBD1 (5 bases). The CDR3 has 14 residues. The V and J ends lost 0 bases and 14 bases respectively, with 14 bases between them. CDR1 MNHEY and CDR2 SMNVEV come from the germline V gene (reference sequence).

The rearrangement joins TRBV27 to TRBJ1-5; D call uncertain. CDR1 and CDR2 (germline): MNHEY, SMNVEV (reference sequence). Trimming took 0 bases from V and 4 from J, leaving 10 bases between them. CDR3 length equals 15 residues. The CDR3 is CASSLSAAVNQPQHF. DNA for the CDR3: TGTGCCAGCAGTTTATCGGCCGCCGTGAATCAGCCCCAGCATTTT.